This T cell receptor (beta chain) emerged from a study of identical twins (dated by TCRdb to the mid-2010s). For context, the study as a whole: To test whether fetal clonotypes persist, this study deep-sequenced TCR alpha and beta repertoires from monozygotic twins, from unrelated adults of various ages, and from cord blood. To rule out contamination, the twin experiments were replicated at different times with different library preparation protocols. Beyond this particular receptor, the publication reports: Fewer insertions were carried by abundant cord blood beta clonotypes, a similar but weaker trend appeared in young adult naive repertoires, and no such trend appeared in memory repertoires. Zero-insertion analyses could be partly confounded by invariant T cells such as MAIT and iNKT, although diverse VJ usage argued against such confounding for most clonotypes. The excess sharing between twins in beta out-of-frame sequences was weaker because fewer shared sequences reduced the signal-to-noise ratio. In monozygotic twins, recombination models systematically underestimated out-of-frame TCR alpha sharing, but the models matched the sharing seen between unrelated individuals. Compared with coincidental sharing between unrelated individuals, an excess of low generation-probability sequences was observed among out-of-frame TCR alpha sequences shared between twins. Because the same donors could not be followed over many years, the conclusions depended on cross-sectional statistical analysis.

Only healthy Caucasian donors were included. The twin cohort comprised three pairs of female monozygotic twins, all aged roughly 18 to 30 years. Positive isolation kits from Invitrogen were used to isolate the CD4+ and CD8+ T cell populations. Comments on this clonotype: Its specific antigen is unknown. Within one base of it there is no much larger clone, and no base qualities were kept.

CDR1 and CDR2 were assigned from the germline V gene as SGHRS and YFSETQ. There are 15 amino acids in the CDR3, from cysteine to phenylalanine inclusive. Only the CDR3 region is kept as DNA, spanning 45 bases read in frame from base 1. Deletion took 1 base off V and 3 bases off J, with a span of 12 bases between the germline ends. Library generation was performed with 5' RACE. These reads were obtained on an Illumina HiSeq 2000. A universal primer binding site was introduced by template switching, and a unique molecular identifier was present in the final cDNA, enabling accurate counting of TCR cDNA molecules. Specific primers in the conserved constant-segment region were used to synthesize first-strand cDNA for TCR alpha and beta chains. To control for contamination, every cDNA library was double barcoded, receiving both a SMART-Mk sample barcode and Illumina barcodes. TruSeq adapter sequences, together with Illumina sample barcodes, were added in two successive PCR steps. TCR alpha and beta cDNA libraries were sequenced on the Illumina HiSeq platform with custom primers. Concerning the study's data processing: Unique molecular identifiers were extracted from raw reads with MiGEC, and CDR3 positions were determined with MiXCR. Recombination models were inferred per individual with the repgenHMM and IGoR tools using an EM algorithm. The tcR package in R was used for shared clonotype analysis, with sharing normalized by the product of cloneset sizes. Out-of-frame nonproductive sequences were analyzed to study raw recombination free of thymic and clonal selection effects. Clones were called with MiXCR by TCRdb after fastp trimmed the public reads at Q25, and only in-frame beta chains were retained. Rows with one shared CDR3 protein collapse into an entry with the most common genes and DNA. These V and J calls rely on TCRdb rather than the paper's analysis. For this sample the table gives 300,000 to 350,000 distinct CDR3 sequences, of which roughly an eighth were detected only once. The ten largest clones capture just over 7% of the sample.

This same sample was also part of a study on yellow fever vaccine responses in identical twins. Looking at the second paper: According to the authors, the vaccine-induced T cell response in identical twins seemed to be partly convergent and partly specific to each individual. In identical twins, the study followed T cell clones that responded to the vaccine with precision.

Sequencing was performed on CD8+ T cells sorted from blood. The chain was built from TRBV5-1 and TRBJ2-3, with the D call tentatively TRBD1 or TRBD2, each fitting 5 bases. The sequence came from a woman younger than 35 in good health. The nucleotide sequence is TGCGCCAGCAGCTTGAGGTTGGGGGAAACAGATACGCAGTATTTT. Its amino acids are CASSLRLGETDTQYF.